The 32 T cell receptor beta chains listed next were all sequenced from one sample in a study of blood T cell repertoires in COVID-19. Clones were read by immunoSEQ multiplex PCR, and TCRdb kept only the in-frame ones, dropping some. This table has around 130,000 clones, 60% to 85% appearing once. The sample was peripheral blood. All receptors come from a man aged 50-60 years with acute or convalescent COVID-19.

This clone was observed a single time. The V call is TRBV19, the J call TRBJ1-1, with TRBD1 matching 9 bases. CDR3 size: 15 residues. Germline V gives CDR1 LNHDA, CDR2 SQIVND (reference sequence). The trim removed 1 base at V and 7 bases at J, leaving 7 bases unmatched. CDR3 sequence (DNA): TGTGCCAGTAGTATAGGTTCGGGACAGGGTAATGAAGCTTTCTTT. Translated: CASSIGSGQGNEAFF.

The chain joins TRBV18 to TRBJ2-5; 8 nucleotides agree with TRBD1. The CDR3 spans 14 residues. Germline assignment: CDR1 KGHSH and CDR2 LQKENI. V trimming: 3 bases; J trimming: 4 bases; junction bases outside the gene matches: 4. The CDR3, as DNA: TGTGCCAGCTCACCCCTTACAGGGGGAGAGACCCAGTACTTC. The encoded protein is CASSPLTGGETQYF.

The CDR3 nucleotides are TGTGCCAGTAGTATAGAGGCTAGCGGGGGGGCCTACGAGCAGTACTTC. Residues: CASSIEASGGAYEQYF. The gene calls are TRBV19 and TRBJ2-7, with TRBD2 matching over 12 bases. Trimming removed 0 bases from V and 2 bases from J; junction bases left unmatched: 2. Per germline, CDR1 LNHDA and CDR2 SQIVND (reference sequence). The CDR3 runs 16 residues.

This sequence joins TRBV7-9 and TRBJ1-2; 7 bases line up with TRBD1. Germline assignment: CDR1 SEHNR and CDR2 FQNEAQ (reference sequence). The CDR3 runs 16 residues. V trimming: 2 bases; J trimming: 0 bases; junction bases outside the gene matches: 6. The CDR3 region is CASSLPTGTTNYGYTF. In DNA form, the CDR3 reads TGTGCCAGCAGCTTACCGACAGGGACCACTAACTATGGCTACACCTTC.

This clone was picked up one time. The J gene is TRBJ2-1, the V gene TRBV5-5; possible D gene TRBD1, 6 bases. The CDR3 extends over 14 amino acids. V was shortened by 5 bases and J by 4 bases, with 13 bases between the two germline ends. Looked up from germline, CDR1 is SGHKS and CDR2 is YYEKEE (reference sequence). Here the CDR3 DNA reads TGTGCCAGCAGATTAGAGACAGGATACAATGAGCAGTTCTTC. The encoded protein is CASRLETGYNEQFF.

V gene TRBV3-1 (or the pseudogene TRBV3-2) combines with J gene TRBJ1-2; no definite D call. Trimming left V 2 bases short and J 3 bases short, with 13 bases between. There are 15 residues in the CDR3. The germline V gene encodes CDR1 LGHDT and CDR2 YNNKEL (reference sequence). CDR3 amino acids: CASSQTRGSHYGYTF. For the CDR3, the DNA is TGTGCCAGCAGCCAAACTCGGGGTTCGCACTATGGCTACACCTTC.

The chain couples TRBV30 to TRBJ1-6; D is uncertain. The ends were cut back, 3 bases at V and 0 bases at J, with 9 bases in the middle. This CDR3 comprises 15 residues. Per the germline V gene, CDR1 is GTSNPN and CDR2 is SVGIG (reference sequence). CDR3 loop: CAWRAWSSYNSPLHF. In DNA form, the CDR3 reads TGTGCCTGGAGGGCTTGGAGCTCCTATAATTCACCCCTCCACTTT.

The chain combines TRBV10-1 with TRBJ1-6, with a tentative D call TRBD1 (6 bases). Per the germline V gene, CDR1 is WNHNN and CDR2 is SYGVQD (reference sequence). CDR3 length equals 14 residues. The V gene lost 4 bases and the J gene lost 7 bases, with 11 bases spanning the gap. The CDR3 bases are TGCGCCAGCAGTGTCGGGGGGCGAAATTCACCCCTCCACTTT. Translating it yields CASSVGGRNSPLHF.

The rearrangement uses TRBV5-1 and TRBJ1-2; 8 bases fit TRBD1. Germline values: CDR1 SGHRS, CDR2 YFSETQ. V was clipped by 3 bases and J by 4 bases; unmatched bases: 5. The CDR3 loop spans 14 amino acids. CDR3 in DNA: TGCGCCAGCAGCTGGACAGGGTCTTTCTATGGCTACACCTTC. Its protein product is CASSWTGSFYGYTF.

The chain joins TRBV30 to TRBJ1-2, with 7 bases lining up with TRBD1. Germline lookup yields CDR1 GTSNPN and CDR2 SVGIG (reference sequence). The CDR3 is 17 amino acids. V shed 1 base and J 7 bases; nucleotides not matched to a gene: 18. The CDR3 DNA follows: TGTGCCTGGAGTGCGTCATGGCAGGCCCAGGGGGGTTCTGGCTACACCTTC. Translated: CAWSASWQAQGGSGYTF.

The rearrangement joins TRBV2 to TRBJ2-5; 9 bases align to TRBD1. The CDR3 runs to 15 residues. CDR1 and CDR2 (germline): SNHLY, FYNNEI. J was trimmed by 1 base and V by 5 bases; bases with no gene match: 5. For the CDR3, the DNA is TGTGCCAGCAGTAGGACAGGGGAGTTCCAAGAGACCCAGTACTTC. This codes for CASSRTGEFQETQYF.

The gene calls are TRBV7-8 and TRBJ1-2; no definite D call. There are 13 residues in the CDR3. CDR1 SGHVS and CDR2 FQNEAQ come from the germline V gene. V lost 5 bases to trimming and J lost 4 bases, with 11 bases between them. The CDR3 sequence: CASSRATPYGYTF. CDR3 in DNA: TGTGCCAGCAGCAGAGCTACACCCTATGGCTACACCTTC.

V is TRBV29-1 and J is TRBJ2-3; possible D gene TRBD2, 7 bases. Trimming shortened V by 4 bases and J by 0 bases, and 8 bases separated the two germline ends. Germline CDR1 and CDR2: SQVTM and ANQGSEA. This CDR3 comprises 13 residues. The CDR3 sequence is CSVGGGSTDTQYF. DNA of the CDR3: TGCAGCGTTGGCGGGGGCAGCACAGATACGCAGTATTTT.

This chain links TRBV11-2 with TRBJ2-1, with 7 nucleotides matching TRBD1. V was pared by 8 bases and J by 14 bases, with 18 bases of the junction left unmatched. Germline V gene sequence: CDR1 SGHAT, CDR2 FQNNGV. The length of the CDR3 is 14 residues. As DNA, the CDR3 is TGTGCCAGCCGCCGGGGACAGAATATTTTAAGGGAGTTCTTC. Translated: CASRRGQNILREFF.

The chain joins TRBV5-1 to TRBJ2-2, with TRBD2 matching 10 bases. Germline trimming cut 4 bases from V and 4 bases from J; bases unmatched to any gene: 10. The V gene's germline CDR1 is SGHRS and CDR2 YFSETQ. This CDR3 region has 17 residues. The CDR3 region has the DNA TGCGCCAGCAGCCCCTTAGCGGGGGGTCCCTCCACCGGGGAGCTGTTTTTT. As protein: CASSPLAGGPSTGELFF.

The chain is built from TRBV19 and TRBJ1-5; D gene ambiguous. The CDR3 loop spans 16 amino acids. The V gene lost 3 bases and the J gene lost 3 bases, with 15 bases spanning the gap. Per the germline V gene, CDR1 is LNHDA and CDR2 is SQIVND (reference sequence). The CDR3, as DNA: TGTGCCAGTAGTATCACATGGGCGGGGATCAATCAGCCCCAGCATTTT. Its translation: CASSITWAGINQPQHF.

This sequence joins TRBV6-5 and TRBJ1-1; 8 nucleotides line up with TRBD1. The junction had 13 bases not matched to a gene; V was cut back by 10 bases and J by 3 bases. The CDR3 runs 15 residues. Germline V gene sequence: CDR1 MNHEY, CDR2 SVGAGI. The CDR3 reads CATRAQGARDTEAFF. The CDR3, as DNA: TGTGCCACCCGCGCGCAGGGGGCGCGCGACACTGAAGCTTTCTTT.

This chain links TRBV15 with TRBJ2-7, with D perhaps matching TRBD2 (5 bases). Germline V lookup: CDR1 LNHNV, CDR2 YYDKDF (reference sequence). The germline V and J ends were trimmed by 9 bases and 0 bases, with 12 bases remaining between them. The CDR3 is made up of 13 amino acids. CDR3 DNA sequence: TGTGCCACTGGTCGGGGAGCCTCCTACGAGCAGTACTTC. Amino acids: CATGRGASYEQYF.

The genes are TRBV5-1 and TRBJ2-1; 7 bases are a match to TRBD1. Germline V gives CDR1 SGHRS, CDR2 YFSETQ. There are 15 residues in the CDR3. With V trimmed by 0 bases and J by 9 bases, 9 bases remained unmatched. In DNA form, the CDR3 reads TGCGCCAGCAGCTTGGGAGGGACAGTATATTTTGAGCAGTTCTTC. It is translated as CASSLGGTVYFEQFF.

This clone was seen once. The CDR3 sequence is CASSYSSGQGAPGYTF. The CDR3 DNA follows: TGTGCCAGCAGTTACTCGAGCGGACAGGGGGCGCCTGGCTACACCTTC. The V gene is TRBV6-5, the J gene TRBJ1-2; 11 positions match TRBD1. V shed 0 bases, J shed 7 bases, and the junction held 7 bases outside the gene matches. The CDR3 extends over 16 amino acids. Germline V gene lookup returns CDR1 MNHEY and CDR2 SVGAGI.

The V gene is TRBV27, the J gene TRBJ2-2, with D possibly matching TRBD1 (6 bases). The length of the CDR3 is 15 residues. Trimming cost V 3 bases and J 6 bases, with 14 bases left between them. Germline-derived CDR1 and CDR2 are MNHEY and SMNVEV (reference sequence). This CDR3 reads CASSLGASLAGELFF. In DNA, the CDR3 is TGTGCCAGCAGTTTGGGGGCTAGCTTAGCCGGGGAGCTGTTTTTT.

The gene calls are TRBV19 and TRBJ1-4, with D maybe TRBD1 (6 bases). The CDR3 has 16 amino acids. The germline CDR1 and CDR2 sequences are LNHDA and SQIVND (reference sequence). V lost 5 bases to trimming and J lost 5 bases, with 18 bases between them. DNA of the CDR3: TGTGCCAGTAGTGGGCCCCGACAGGACCGCAATGAAAAACTGTTTTTT. Its translation is CASSGPRQDRNEKLFF.

The chain joins TRBV4-1 to TRBJ2-1; a possible D gene is TRBD2 (6 bases). The V gene's germline CDR1 is MGHRA and CDR2 YSYEKL. Between the trimmed V and J ends, which lost 3 bases and 7 bases, there was a span of 19 bases. This CDR3 is 16 amino acids long. CDR3 DNA: TGCGCCAGCAGCCAGGTTAGCGGACCCCCTGGGAATGAGCAGTTCTTC. Translated: CASSQVSGPPGNEQFF.

The CDR3 bases are TGTGCCAGCAGCCCGCGTGCGGGGGGCCACACCGGGGAGCTGTTTTTT. Its translation is CASSPRAGGHTGELFF. The chain carries TRBV13 and TRBJ2-2, with 8 nucleotides matching TRBD2. This CDR3 is 16 amino acids long. From germline, CDR1 is PRHDT and CDR2 FYEKMQ (reference sequence). V was pared by 5 bases and J by 3 bases, with 8 bases of the junction left unmatched.

The chain is built from TRBV6-6 and TRBJ1-6; D is undetermined. In germline, CDR1 is MNHNY, CDR2 SVGAGI (reference sequence). CDR3 size: 15 residues. V lost 10 bases to trimming and J lost 0 bases, with 13 bases between them. CDR3 amino acids: CATGEASSYNSPLHF. Here the CDR3 DNA reads TGTGCCACTGGGGAGGCCTCCTCCTATAATTCACCCCTCCACTTT.

As regards this clone: The same CDR3 can be traced to other DNA sequences in this sample. Written as DNA, the CDR3 is TGTGCCAGTAGTATCAGGGGTGGGACTGAAGCTTTCTTT. The encoded protein is CASSIRGGTEAFF. The chain employs TRBV19 and TRBJ1-1; possibly TRBD1 for D (6 bases). The CDR3 has 13 amino acids. Germline CDR1 reads LNHDA; CDR2 reads SQIVND (reference sequence). V shed 3 bases and J shed 5 bases, with 10 bases lying between them.

V usage is TRBV6-5 and J usage is TRBJ2-7; TRBD2 agrees at 14 bases. V gave up 4 bases and J gave up 1 base; unmatched junction bases: 0. From germline, CDR1 is MNHEY and CDR2 SVGAGI. The CDR3 loop spans 15 amino acids. CDR3 sequence reads: CASSWTSGGSYEQYF. The CDR3, as DNA: TGTGCCAGCAGTTGGACTAGCGGGGGGTCCTACGAGCAGTACTTC.

The chain carries TRBV6-4 and TRBJ2-2, with D hard to call. In germline, CDR1 is MRHNA, CDR2 SNTAGT. Trimming pared 0 bases from V and 5 bases from J, leaving 7 bases between. The CDR3 consists of 14 residues. CDR3 in amino acids: CASSDSFETGELFF. DNA of the CDR3: TGTGCCAGCAGTGACTCTTTTGAGACCGGGGAGCTGTTTTTT.

Only one count was recorded for this clone. This chain uses TRBV30 with TRBJ2-7; possibly TRBD1 for D (5 bases). Per the germline V gene, CDR1 is GTSNPN and CDR2 is SVGIG (reference sequence). Trimming took off 2 bases at V and 0 bases at J, with 14 bases between the two ends. The CDR3 totals 15 residues. The CDR3 here is CAWSNYRTSSYEQYF. The CDR3 DNA reads as TGTGCCTGGAGTAATTACAGGACGAGCTCCTACGAGCAGTACTTC. Full variable domain (remainder filled in from reference TRBV30 and TRBJ2-7): SQTIHQWPATLVQPVGSPLSLECTVEGTSNPNLYWYRQAAGRGLQLLFYSVGIGQISSEVPQNLSASRPQDRQFILSSKKLLLSDSGFYLCAWSNYRTSSYEQYFGPGTRLTVT.

The chain joins TRBV7-8 to TRBJ2-3; 14 bases map to TRBD2. Looked up from germline, CDR1 is SGHVS and CDR2 is FQNEAQ. With 5 bases clipped from V and 6 bases from J, the junction kept 10 bases outside the gene matches. The CDR3 runs to 17 residues. The CDR3 DNA sequence: TGTGCCAGCAGCCCCCGAGGGACTAGCGGGAGCCGGGATACGCAGTATTTT. Its protein is CASSPRGTSGSRDTQYF.

This clone appeared a single time. The rearrangement uses TRBV20-1 and TRBJ1-2; 7 positions match TRBD1. V lost 6 bases and J lost 13; bases outside the gene matches: 11. CDR3 size: 11 residues. Germline V gene data show CDR1 as DFQATT and CDR2 as SNEGSKA (reference sequence). The CDR3 nucleotides are TGCAGTGCCGATCAGGGGGTCGTCTCCACCTTC. Amino acid sequence: CSADQGVVSTF.

The sample holds one count of this clone. This chain links TRBV10-3 with TRBJ1-1; 8 bases map to TRBD1. This CDR3 spans 15 amino acids. Germline assignment: CDR1 ENHRY and CDR2 SYGVKD. V was clipped by 4 bases and J by 7 bases; unmatched bases: 11. CDR3 protein: CAISAPGTGTGEAFF. In DNA, the CDR3 is TGTGCCATCAGTGCACCCGGCACAGGGACAGGTGAAGCTTTCTTT.